The 30 T cell receptor beta chains presented below share a single source sample, sequenced in a study of pediatric ulcerative colitis. Using immunoSEQ multiplex PCR, the repertoire was profiled, and TCRdb retains in-frame clones only, with some absent. The table shows under 45,000 clones, with approximately 87% occurring only once. The sample was blood. The receptor source for this set is a girl under 18 with moderate ulcerative colitis.

The chain employs TRBV4-2 and TRBJ1-2; no clear D gene. The germline V gene encodes CDR1 LGHNA and CDR2 YNFKEQ. The CDR3 spans 18 residues. V was cut by 1 base and J by 2 bases, with 20 bases left in between. DNA for the CDR3: TGTGCCAGCAGCCAAGCGGAGAGGGTAGTTATGGGGAACTATGGCTACACCTTC. It codes for CASSQAERVVMGNYGYTF.

In its sample, this clone was seen a few times. The rearrangement joins TRBV30 to TRBJ1-2; 8 bases fit TRBD1. Per germline, CDR1 GTSNPN and CDR2 SVGIG (reference sequence). This CDR3 contains 13 residues. With 5 bases clipped from V and 2 bases from J, the junction kept 4 bases outside the gene matches. The CDR3 region has the DNA TGTGCCTGGCAGGGGGCAAGCAACTATGGCTACACCTTC. This sequence encodes CAWQGASNYGYTF.

This clone is categorized as medium-sized (0.01 to 0.1%). The V call is TRBV11-3, the J call TRBJ2-1; TRBD1 is a possible D gene (5 bases). V was pared by 0 bases and J by 8 bases, with 14 bases between. The CDR3 extends over 15 amino acids. Looked up from germline, CDR1 is SGHNT and CDR2 is YENEEA. The CDR3 protein is CASSLDRTSAYEQFF. The CDR3 nucleotides read TGTGCCAGCAGCTTAGATAGGACATCTGCCTATGAGCAGTTCTTC.

The V and J genes are TRBV7-6 and TRBJ2-3; 8 nucleotides align to TRBD2. This CDR3 contains 15 residues. Trimming at V came to 3 bases and at J to 2 bases, leaving 4 bases not matched to a gene. Germline V CDR1 and CDR2: SGHVS, FNYEAQ. The CDR3 DNA reads TGTGCCAGCAGCTTGGAGCGGGGGTACACAGATACGCAGTATTTT. Residues: CASSLERGYTDTQYF.

V gene TRBV19 combines with J gene TRBJ2-5; TRBD1 is a possible D gene (5 bases). With 3 bases removed from V and 0 bases from J, the gap between germline ends came to 5 bases. Germline V CDR1 and CDR2: LNHDA, SQIVND (reference sequence). The CDR3 runs to 13 residues. The CDR3 spells CASSIRDQETQYF. For the CDR3, the DNA is TGTGCCAGTAGTATCAGGGACCAAGAGACCCAGTACTTC.

The rearrangement uses TRBV4-2 and TRBJ2-7; D is unresolved. The CDR3 has 13 residues. V lost 0 bases, J lost 9 bases, and 12 bases lay in between. In germline, CDR1 is LGHNA, CDR2 YNFKEQ. The CDR3 here is CASSQEVREGQYF. CDR3 in DNA: TGTGCCAGCAGCCAAGAGGTTCGCGAAGGGCAGTACTTC.

The genes are TRBV19 and TRBJ2-7, with D possibly called TRBD1 or TRBD2 (6 bases each). CDR3 length equals 16 residues. Germline V lookup: CDR1 LNHDA, CDR2 SQIVND (reference sequence). The V and J ends lost 6 bases and 2 bases respectively, with 20 bases between them. CDR3 coding DNA: TGTGCCAGTAGCCGAGGGGGGCAGGGAGGCCCCTACGAGCAGTACTTC. It encodes CASSRGGQGGPYEQYF.

V usage is TRBV10-2 and J usage is TRBJ1-6; D not resolved. Trimming took off 9 bases at V and 7 bases at J, with 10 bases between the two ends. Germline V gives CDR1 WSHSY, CDR2 SAAADI. CDR3 length: 12 residues. The CDR3 region is CASVMGNSPLHF. As DNA, the CDR3 is TGCGCCAGTGTAATGGGAAATTCACCCCTCCACTTT.

This clone has a single count. CDR3 sequence (DNA): TGTGCCAGCAGCTTAAGGTTTGGCTACGAGCAGTACTTC. It is translated as CASSLRFGYEQYF. The chain combines TRBV5-8 with TRBJ2-7; D is unclear. The CDR3 runs 13 residues. Germline lookup yields CDR1 SGHTS and CDR2 YDEGEE. Trimming stripped 2 bases from V and 3 bases from J, with 9 bases between.

The CDR3 DNA reads TGTGCCAGCAGGCTGAGAGGGCCCGACAATGAGCAGTTCTTC. It specifies CASRLRGPDNEQFF. The chain carries TRBV7-9 and TRBJ2-1; weak D call: TRBD2 (5 bases). The ends were cut back, 6 bases at V and 5 bases at J, with 14 bases in the middle. Germline V gene lookup returns CDR1 SEHNR and CDR2 FQNEAQ (reference sequence). CDR3 length equals 14 residues. The full variable domain, completed using reference TRBV7-9 and TRBJ2-1, is DTGVSQNPRHKITKRGQNVTFRCDPISEHNRLYWYRQTLGQGPEFLTYFQNEAQLEKSRLLSDRFSAERPKGSFSTLEIQRTEQGDSAMYLCASRLRGPDNEQFFGPGTRLTVL.

A note on this clone: Distinct nucleotide sequences in the sample also encode this CDR3. The chain couples TRBV18 to TRBJ2-7; 11 positions agree with TRBD2. J was trimmed by 3 bases and V by 3 bases; bases with no gene match: 4. The CDR3 consists of 15 residues. Per the germline V gene, CDR1 is KGHSH and CDR2 is LQKENI. The CDR3 coding sequence is TGTGCCAGCTCACCTGCCGGGACTAGCGGCTACGAGCAGTACTTC. Encoded protein: CASSPAGTSGYEQYF. The full variable domain, completed using reference TRBV18 and TRBJ2-7, is NAGVMQNPRHLVRRRGQEARLRCSPMKGHSHVYWYRQLPEEGLKFMVYLQKENIIDESGMPKERFSAEFPKEGPSILRIQQVVRGDSAAYFCASSPAGTSGYEQYFGPGTRLTVT.

The chain couples TRBV6-5 to TRBJ1-1; no definite D call. V was trimmed by 2 bases and J by 1 base, leaving 8 bases between them. Germline V gene data show CDR1 as MNHEY and CDR2 as SVGAGI. This CDR3 is built from 14 residues. The CDR3 DNA follows: TGTGCCAGCAGTTACCGTGACCCGAACACTGAAGCTTTCTTT. Translation gives CASSYRDPNTEAFF.

The rearrangement uses TRBV11-2 and TRBJ1-2, with D unclear. The V and J ends lost 3 bases and 8 bases respectively, with 16 bases between them. Germline values: CDR1 SGHAT, CDR2 FQNNGV. The CDR3 contains 14 residues. The CDR3 DNA reads TGTGCCAGCAGCTTGCAGGCCGACACTCGCGGCTACACCTTC. Protein product: CASSLQADTRGYTF.

The J gene is TRBJ2-7, the V gene TRBV19; D remains unclear. Germline V gene data show CDR1 as LNHDA and CDR2 as SQIVND (reference sequence). V was shortened by 4 bases and J by 0 bases, with 10 bases between the two germline ends. The CDR3 loop spans 14 amino acids. CDR3 nucleotide sequence: TGTGCCAGTAGTAAGGACGTAAGCTCCTACGAGCAGTACTTC. Its translation is CASSKDVSSYEQYF.

This clone was recorded once. The J gene is TRBJ2-1, the V gene TRBV9; D call uncertain. The CDR3 is 16 amino acids. V lost 0 bases, J lost 6 bases, and 16 bases lay in between. CDR1 SGDLS and CDR2 YYNGEE come from the germline V gene. CDR3 nucleotides: TGTGCCAGCAGCGTAGAGTCGAGTACTTTAGGCAATGAGCAGTTCTTC. Its translation: CASSVESSTLGNEQFF. Full variable domain (missing parts from reference TRBV9 and TRBJ2-1): DSGVTQTPKHLITATGQRVTLRCSPRSGDLSVYWYQQSLDQGLQFLIQYYNGEERAKGNILERFSAQQFPDLHSELNLSSLELGDSALYFCASSVESSTLGNEQFFGPGTRLTVL.

The rearrangement joins TRBV2 to TRBJ2-1, with 8 bases fitting TRBD2. Germline CDR1 and CDR2: SNHLY and FYNNEI. The V segment lost 9 bases and the J segment 0 bases; nucleotides outside the gene matches: 7. This CDR3 has 15 residues. This chain's CDR3 is CARTSGTSSYNEQFF. In DNA form, the CDR3 reads TGTGCCAGAACCTCCGGGACTAGCTCCTACAATGAGCAGTTCTTC.

The chain employs TRBV6-5 and TRBJ1-2; 8 positions match TRBD1. The CDR3 has 14 residues. J gave up 4 bases and V 6 bases, and 7 bases lay outside the gene matches. CDR1 is MNHEY and CDR2 is SVGAGI in the germline V gene. CDR3 residues: CASRGDRILYGYTF. The CDR3 DNA sequence: TGTGCCAGCAGGGGGGACAGGATTCTCTATGGCTACACCTTC.

The V and J genes are TRBV6-6 and TRBJ1-3, with D perhaps TRBD1 (5 bases). The germline CDR1 and CDR2 sequences are MNHNY and SVGAGI (reference sequence). The CDR3 sequence is 15 residues long. The V end was cut by 4 bases, the J end by 8 bases, with 18 bases between. The CDR3 reads CASSSYGPPGDTIYF. The CDR3 nucleotides are TGTGCCAGCAGTTCCTACGGCCCGCCGGGGGACACCATATATTTT.

The genes are TRBV7-7 and TRBJ2-2, with 7 nucleotides matching TRBD2. Trimming took 5 bases from V and 7 from J; bases not matched to a gene: 1. The CDR3 covers 12 residues. The germline V gene encodes CDR1 SSHAT and CDR2 FNYEAQ (reference sequence). The CDR3 spells CASSPGGGELFF. The CDR3 DNA reads as TGTGCCAGCAGCCCGGGGGGCGGGGAGCTGTTTTTT.

The chain has TRBV5-1 and TRBJ2-1; the D is unclear. Germline loops: CDR1 SGHRS, CDR2 YFSETQ. CDR3 length equals 14 residues. Trimming pared 3 bases from V and 0 bases from J, leaving 7 bases between. The CDR3 DNA is TGCGCCAGCAGCTCTCTTAACTCCTACAATGAGCAGTTCTTC. It encodes CASSSLNSYNEQFF.

The chain joins TRBV19 to TRBJ1-4; D is perhaps TRBD1 (6 bases). Per the germline V gene, CDR1 is LNHDA and CDR2 is SQIVND (reference sequence). V lost 3 bases to trimming and J lost 7 bases, with 21 bases between them. The CDR3 covers 17 residues. The CDR3 here is CASSILRAGASSEKLFF. The DNA for the CDR3 is TGTGCCAGTAGTATCCTACGGGCGGGGGCATCGAGTGAAAAACTGTTTTTT. Drawing the rest from reference TRBV19 and TRBJ1-4, the complete variable domain is DGGITQSPKYLFRKEGQNVTLSCEQNLNHDAMYWYRQDPGQGLRLIYYSQIVNDFQKGDIAEGYSVSREKKESFPLTVTSAQKNPTAFYLCASSILRAGASSEKLFFGSGTQLSVL.

CDR3 bases: TGTGCCAGCGCAAAGGTGGGGAAAGATGGCTACACCTTC. Translation gives CASAKVGKDGYTF. The chain has TRBV6-5 and TRBJ1-2; no firm D call. Trimming removed 8 bases at V and 6 bases at J, with 16 bases between. The CDR3 totals 13 residues. CDR1 MNHEY and CDR2 SVGAGI come from the germline V gene.

V usage is TRBV6-4 and J usage is TRBJ1-5, with no clear D. CDR1 and CDR2 from the germline V gene are MRHNA and SNTAGT. CDR3 length: 13 residues. V lost 1 base and J 7 bases, leaving 8 bases between the germline ends. Here the CDR3 reads CASSDLPGQPQHF. CDR3 DNA: TGTGCCAGCAGTGACTTACCGGGACAGCCCCAGCATTTT.

The J gene is TRBJ2-7, the V gene TRBV11-2; a weak D match, TRBD2 (6 bases). Germline V gives CDR1 SGHAT, CDR2 FQNNGV. Trimming pared 1 base from V and 3 bases from J, leaving 22 bases between. The CDR3 extends over 18 amino acids. This CDR3 reads CASSLGRGGRLIDYEQYF. DNA for the CDR3: TGTGCCAGCAGCTTAGGAAGGGGAGGTAGACTGATAGACTACGAGCAGTACTTC.

This clone was detected once. The rearrangement links TRBV19 to TRBJ2-7, with 10 bases that match TRBD1. Trimming removed 2 bases from V and 2 bases from J; junction bases left unmatched: 6. The V gene's germline CDR1 is LNHDA and CDR2 SQIVND (reference sequence). The CDR3 totals 16 residues. The chain's CDR3 is CASSILGGTGAYEQYF. The CDR3 DNA reads as TGTGCCAGTAGTATATTGGGCGGGACAGGGGCCTACGAGCAGTACTTC. Full variable domain (remainder filled in from reference TRBV19 and TRBJ2-7): DGGITQSPKYLFRKEGQNVTLSCEQNLNHDAMYWYRQDPGQGLRLIYYSQIVNDFQKGDIAEGYSVSREKKESFPLTVTSAQKNPTAFYLCASSILGGTGAYEQYFGPGTRLTVT.

A single count supports this clone. The J gene is TRBJ2-5, the V gene TRBV7-6; tentative D call: TRBD2 (5 bases). This CDR3 is 13 amino acids long. V shed 4 bases and J shed 4 bases, with 10 bases lying between them. Germline assignment: CDR1 SGHVS and CDR2 FNYEAQ. The CDR3 is CASSWRTGETQYF. CDR3 nucleotides: TGTGCCAGCAGCTGGAGGACGGGAGAGACCCAGTACTTC.

V and J are TRBV18 and TRBJ2-7; 9 bases are shared with TRBD2. V shed 6 bases and J 6 bases; nucleotides not matched to a gene: 12. The CDR3 has 15 residues. Germline CDR1 reads KGHSH; CDR2 reads LQKENI. In DNA, the CDR3 is TGTGCCAGCTCTCCAATAGCGGGAGAGGTCGCCGAGCAGTACTTC. As protein: CASSPIAGEVAEQYF.

The chain is built from TRBV7-8 and TRBJ2-5; D uncertain. CDR1 SGHVS and CDR2 FQNEAQ come from the germline V gene. The V gene lost 1 base and the J gene lost 0 bases, with 12 bases spanning the gap. The CDR3 covers 16 residues. In DNA form, the CDR3 reads TGTGCCAGCAGCTTAGTCCATCGGGCGGACCAAGAGACCCAGTACTTC. Translating gives CASSLVHRADQETQYF.

J is TRBJ2-2 and V is TRBV14; D is unclear. V was pared by 1 base and J by 6 bases, with 6 bases between. CDR3 length: 13 amino acids. Germline lookup yields CDR1 SGHDN and CDR2 FVKESK. The DNA for the CDR3 is TGTGCCAGCAGCCAAGGGGTCCCCGGGGAGCTGTTTTTT. Amino acid sequence: CASSQGVPGELFF.

The gene calls are TRBV27 and TRBJ2-7; D is ambiguous. CDR1 and CDR2 (germline): MNHEY, SMNVEV (reference sequence). V lost 4 bases, J lost 1 base, and 11 bases lay in between. The CDR3 contains 14 residues. Written as DNA, the CDR3 is TGTGCCAGCAGTTCCCCAGGTTATTCCTACGAGCAGTACTTC. This translates into CASSSPGYSYEQYF.